The 30 T cell receptor beta chains below all came from one sample that was sequenced in a study of blood T cell repertoires in COVID-19. The protocol was immunoSEQ multiplex PCR, while the TCRdb copy is restricted to in-frame clones and leaves out a portion. The sample holds about 140,000 clones, around four fifths seen once. Sequencing input: PBMCs or T cells enriched from blood (not recorded which). The source is a woman between 35 and 50 years old who had recovered from COVID-19.

V gene TRBV30 combines with J gene TRBJ2-7; no clear D gene. Trimming took off 0 bases at V and 3 bases at J, with 9 bases between the two ends. In germline, CDR1 is GTSNPN, CDR2 SVGIG (reference sequence). The CDR3 extends over 13 amino acids. This CDR3 is CAWSVLVDYEQYF. CDR3 sequence (DNA): TGTGCCTGGAGTGTACTGGTCGACTACGAGCAGTACTTC.

The gene calls are TRBV27 and TRBJ2-7, with D uncertain. V was clipped by 5 bases and J by 5 bases, with 16 bases between them. The CDR3 length is 14 residues. The germline gives CDR1 MNHEY, CDR2 SMNVEV (reference sequence). CDR3 sequence: CASSVDSRCNEQYF. The CDR3 coding sequence is TGTGCCAGCAGTGTTGATTCACGGTGTAACGAGCAGTACTTC.

The chain uses TRBV5-4 and TRBJ1-2, with D possibly matching TRBD1 (6 bases). CDR3 length equals 12 residues. Trimming cost V 3 bases and J 4 bases, with 7 bases left between them. CDR1 is SGHNT and CDR2 is YYREEE in the germline V gene (reference sequence). The CDR3 DNA is TGTGCCAGCAGCTCGGACAGCTATGGCTACACCTTC. Encoded protein: CASSSDSYGYTF.

The rearrangement links TRBV7-9 to TRBJ1-2; 8 nucleotides line up with TRBD1. The CDR3 has 12 amino acids. Germline CDR1 reads SEHNR; CDR2 reads FQNEAQ (reference sequence). V shed 10 bases, J shed 3 bases, and the junction held 4 bases outside the gene matches. CDR3 nucleotides: TGTGCCATCCAGGGGGCGGACTATGGCTACACCTTC. Its protein product is CAIQGADYGYTF.

This clone has only one observation. This rearrangement joins TRBV27 to TRBJ1-4; 11 positions match TRBD1. The germline CDR1 and CDR2 sequences are MNHEY and SMNVEV (reference sequence). The ends lost 5 bases at V and 6 bases at J; junction bases unmatched: 2. The CDR3 sequence is 14 residues long. Here the CDR3 DNA reads TGTGCCAGCAGTCGGACAGGGGGCTATGAAAAACTGTTTTTT. This encodes CASSRTGGYEKLFF. Combining the CDR3 with reference TRBV27 and TRBJ1-4 gives the whole variable domain EAQVTQNPRYLITVTGKKLTVTCSQNMNHEYMSWYRQDPGLGLRQIYYSMNVEVTDKGDVPEGYKVSRKEKRNFPLILESPSPNQTSLYFCASSRTGGYEKLFFGSGTQLSVL.

This clone showed up just once. This chain connects TRBV18 to TRBJ1-1; the D gene is possibly TRBD1 (5 bases). The germline CDR1 and CDR2 sequences are KGHSH and LQKENI. The CDR3 length is 15 residues. V dropped 3 bases and J dropped 0 bases, with 11 bases sitting between them. CDR3 nucleotides: TGTGCCAGCTCACCGACAGACGGCGTGAACACTGAAGCTTTCTTT. Its translation: CASSPTDGVNTEAFF.

The V call is TRBV29-1, the J call TRBJ2-7, with TRBD2 matching over 11 bases. CDR3 length: 14 amino acids. V shed 6 bases and J 2 bases; nucleotides not matched to a gene: 6. CDR1 is SQVTM and CDR2 is ANQGSEA in the germline V gene. The CDR3 coding sequence is TGCAGCGTCGAACTAGCGGGAGATCCCTACGAGCAGTACTTC. Translating gives CSVELAGDPYEQYF.

V usage is TRBV27 and J usage is TRBJ1-3; D is ambiguous. The V end lost 0 bases, the J end lost 2 bases, and 8 bases lay between the germline ends. From germline, CDR1 is MNHEY and CDR2 SMNVEV (reference sequence). This CDR3 is 15 amino acids long. This CDR3 is CASSLSPGTGNTIYF. DNA of the CDR3: TGTGCCAGCAGTTTATCACCGGGGACTGGAAACACCATATATTTT.

J is TRBJ2-3 and V is TRBV29-1; TRBD2 aligns across 9 bases. Trimming removed 4 bases from V and 2 bases from J; junction bases left unmatched: 10. Germline values: CDR1 SQVTM, CDR2 ANQGSEA. The length of the CDR3 is 16 residues. CDR3 in amino acids: CSVVAGGPSHTDTQYF. The CDR3 DNA reads as TGCAGCGTTGTCGCGGGGGGGCCGAGCCACACAGATACGCAGTATTTT.

This chain connects TRBV19 to TRBJ2-1, with 13 bases aligning to TRBD2. The CDR3 runs 23 residues. Germline lookup yields CDR1 LNHDA and CDR2 SQIVND (reference sequence). J was trimmed by 1 base and V by 7 bases; bases with no gene match: 25. Here the CDR3 reads CASKGLGLAGEWGSHTSYNEQFF. The CDR3 nucleotides are TGTGCCAGTAAGGGTCTTGGACTAGCGGGAGAATGGGGCTCTCATACTTCCTACAATGAGCAGTTCTTC.

This chain links TRBV5-8 with TRBJ1-1; tentatively, D is TRBD1 (6 bases). Per germline, CDR1 SGHTS and CDR2 YDEGEE. Between the trimmed V and J ends, which lost 4 bases and 4 bases, there was a span of 17 bases. This CDR3 contains 15 residues. CDR3 sequence (DNA): TGTGCCAGCAGCATTTCAGGGGTTCAGGGCACTGAAGCTTTCTTT. It codes for CASSISGVQGTEAFF.

The rearrangement joins TRBV25-1 to TRBJ2-2; 8 bases are shared with TRBD1. The CDR3 is 12 residues long. Looked up from germline, CDR1 is MGHDK and CDR2 is SYGVNS. Unmatched junction bases numbered 3, after V lost 11 bases and J lost 4 bases. The CDR3 spells CAVDRGTGELFF. The CDR3 region has the DNA TGTGCCGTCGACAGGGGCACCGGGGAGCTGTTTTTT.

CDR3 DNA sequence: TGTGCCAGCTCCTCCGGTTTGATGGTCTCCTCTGAGCAGTTCTTC. Encoded protein: CASSSGLMVSSEQFF. This chain links TRBV18 with TRBJ2-1; D is uncertain. The CDR3 spans 15 residues. Trimming removed 6 bases at V and 9 bases at J, with 21 bases between. CDR1 is KGHSH, CDR2 LQKENI, per germline.

The rearrangement uses TRBV3-1 (or the pseudogene TRBV3-2) and TRBJ1-2; D might be TRBD1 (6 bases). V was pared by 2 bases and J by 6 bases, with 13 bases between. The CDR3 consists of 14 residues. Germline CDR1 LGHDT, CDR2 YNNKEL (reference sequence). The CDR3 region is CASSQPGQRDGYTF. CDR3 in DNA: TGTGCCAGCAGCCAACCTGGACAGAGGGATGGCTACACCTTC.

V is TRBV5-6 and J is TRBJ2-6; D is ambiguous. The length of the CDR3 is 18 residues. The germline V gene encodes CDR1 SGHDT and CDR2 YYEEEE. V lost 2 bases, J lost 0 bases, and 15 bases lay in between. CDR3 loop: CASSFVSQLYSGANVLTF. The CDR3 bases are TGTGCCAGCAGCTTTGTATCACAGCTCTACTCTGGGGCCAACGTCCTGACTTTC. Drawing the rest from reference TRBV5-6 and TRBJ2-6, the complete variable domain is DAGVTQSPTHLIKTRGQQVTLRCSPKSGHDTVSWYQQALGQGPQFIFQYYEEEERQRGNFPDRFSGHQFPNYSSELNVNALLLGDSALYLCASSFVSQLYSGANVLTFGAGSRLTVL.

The gene calls are TRBV9 and TRBJ1-5; 8 nucleotides agree with TRBD1. CDR1 is SGDLS, CDR2 YYNGEE, per germline. This CDR3 has 14 amino acids. The V and J ends lost 4 bases and 7 bases, in that order; junction bases with no gene match: 7. This CDR3 is CASSKDRVDQPQHF. CDR3 DNA: TGTGCCAGCAGCAAGGACAGGGTAGACCAGCCCCAGCATTTT. Looking up the rest from reference TRBV9 and TRBJ1-5 gives the full variable domain: DSGVTQTPKHLITATGQRVTLRCSPRSGDLSVYWYQQSLDQGLQFLIQYYNGEERAKGNILERFSAQQFPDLHSELNLSSLELGDSALYFCASSKDRVDQPQHFGDGTRLSIL.

A single count supports this clone. The rearrangement uses TRBV2 and TRBJ1-5, with D perhaps TRBD1 (6 bases). V lost 6 bases and J lost 6, with 18 bases in between. CDR1 is SNHLY, CDR2 FYNNEI, per germline. The CDR3 covers 15 residues. The CDR3 protein is CASSPGGGGGQPQHF. The CDR3 bases are TGTGCCAGCAGCCCGGGGGGGGGCGGAGGTCAGCCCCAGCATTTT. The whole variable domain, remainder taken from reference TRBV2 and TRBJ1-5, is EPEVTQTPSHQVTQMGQEVILRCVPISNHLYFYWYRQILGQKVEFLVSFYNNEISEKSEIFDDQFSVERPDGSNFTLKIRSTKLEDSAMYFCASSPGGGGGQPQHFGDGTRLSIL.

The rearrangement uses TRBV24-1 and TRBJ2-2; 12 nucleotides agree with TRBD1. This CDR3 has 17 amino acids. J was trimmed by 6 bases and V by 2 bases; bases with no gene match: 6. CDR1 is KGHDR and CDR2 is SFDVKD in the germline V gene. CDR3 protein: CATSDSGQGAFAGELFF. CDR3 in DNA: TGTGCCACCAGTGATTCGGGACAGGGGGCCTTCGCCGGGGAGCTGTTTTTT.

The chain has TRBV18 and TRBJ2-7; D gene uncertain. CDR3 size: 12 residues. The germline CDR1 and CDR2 sequences are KGHSH and LQKENI. V was shortened by 3 bases and J by 0 bases, with 3 bases between the two germline ends. The CDR3 reads CASSPNSYEQYF. The CDR3, as DNA: TGTGCCAGCTCACCCAACTCCTACGAGCAGTACTTC.

J is TRBJ2-1 and V is TRBV7-9; TRBD2 matches 12 bases. The J segment lost 0 bases and the V segment lost 4 bases, leaving 1 base of the junction unmatched. This CDR3 is 16 amino acids long. Germline CDR1 is SEHNR and CDR2 is FQNEAQ (reference sequence). The CDR3 spells CASSSSGRGSYNEQFF. CDR3 nucleotide sequence: TGTGCCAGCAGCTCTAGCGGGAGGGGCTCCTACAATGAGCAGTTCTTC.

V usage is TRBV12-3 or TRBV12-4 and J usage is TRBJ1-2, with D perhaps TRBD1 (6 bases). This CDR3 is 13 amino acids long. V was trimmed by 3 bases and J by 8 bases, leaving 13 bases between them. The CDR3 protein is CASSFRWGRGYTF. The DNA for the CDR3 is TGTGCCAGCAGTTTTCGGTGGGGGCGAGGCTACACCTTC.

The CDR3 sequence: CASSGPLGGIYEQYF. The CDR3 nucleotides read TGTGCCAGCAGTGGACCCCTGGGGGGGATCTACGAGCAGTACTTC. The chain is built from TRBV25-1 and TRBJ2-7, with TRBD2 matching 7 bases. CDR1 is MGHDK, CDR2 SYGVNS, per germline. The CDR3 covers 15 residues. The V gene end was trimmed by 4 bases and the J gene end by 3 bases; junction bases not matched to a gene: 9.

The chain carries TRBV23-1 and TRBJ1-2; weak D call: TRBD1 (6 bases). TRBV23-1 is an ORF, and what it does is uncertain. V shed 3 bases and J shed 1 base, with 12 bases lying between them. The CDR3 is 15 residues long. The CDR3 DNA reads TGCGCCAGCAGTCATAGCAGGGGTGATAACTATGGCTACACCTTC. It translates to CASSHSRGDNYGYTF.

This clone was observed a handful of times. This chain uses TRBV19 with TRBJ2-7; 11 bases are a match to TRBD1. This CDR3 has 15 amino acids. V lost 4 bases to trimming and J lost 3 bases; unmatched junction nucleotides: 5. Germline CDR1 is LNHDA and CDR2 is SQIVND (reference sequence). This CDR3 is CASSKGQGAYYEQYF. The DNA of the CDR3 is TGTGCCAGTAGTAAAGGACAGGGGGCTTACTACGAGCAGTACTTC.

A note on this clone: A junction boundary mismatches the germline segment, possibly from a read error. This chain links TRBV4-2 with TRBJ1-4; no clear D gene. The CDR3 loop spans 14 amino acids. The germline CDR1 and CDR2 sequences are LGHNA and YNFKEQ. CDR3 residues: CASSHPGSRSPLKF. For the CDR3, the DNA is TGTGCCAGCAGCCATCCGGGAAGTAGGAGTCCGCTAAAATTT.

The J gene is TRBJ1-5, the V gene TRBV19, with a weak D call TRBD1 (5 bases). V lost 5 bases and J 2 bases, leaving 13 bases between the germline ends. The CDR3 is made up of 15 amino acids. The germline V gene encodes CDR1 LNHDA and CDR2 SQIVND (reference sequence). The CDR3 region is CASSPTRGGNQPQHF. The CDR3 nucleotides are TGTGCCAGTAGTCCAACGCGGGGGGGCAATCAGCCCCAGCATTTT. Based on the CDR3 plus reference TRBV19 and TRBJ1-5, the full variable domain is DGGITQSPKYLFRKEGQNVTLSCEQNLNHDAMYWYRQDPGQGLRLIYYSQIVNDFQKGDIAEGYSVSREKKESFPLTVTSAQKNPTAFYLCASSPTRGGNQPQHFGDGTRLSIL.

This chain uses TRBV12-3 or TRBV12-4 with TRBJ1-2, with D hard to call. This CDR3 is 12 amino acids long. Trimming cost V 8 bases and J 4 bases, with 11 bases left between them. In DNA form, the CDR3 reads TGTGCCAGCGCGAAGGAGGGCTATGGCTACACCTTC. Translation: CASAKEGYGYTF.

A few counts support this clone. V and J are TRBV6-5 and TRBJ2-2; 8 bases map to TRBD2. The CDR3 is 14 amino acids. Germline V lookup: CDR1 MNHEY, CDR2 SVGAGI. The V and J ends lost 5 bases and 6 bases, in that order; junction bases with no gene match: 5. CDR3 region: CASSSGRVAGELFF. The DNA for the CDR3 is TGTGCCAGCAGTAGCGGGAGAGTAGCCGGGGAGCTGTTTTTT.

CDR3 in DNA: TGTGCCAGCAGCTTGGGCTGGGCCTCTGAAAGGTATTTT. It encodes CASSLGWASERYF. This chain joins TRBV5-6 and TRBJ2-3; D remains ambiguous. This CDR3 is built from 13 residues. Per the germline V gene, CDR1 is SGHDT and CDR2 is YYEEEE. V was pared by 0 bases and J by 14 bases, with 16 bases between.

DNA of the CDR3: TGTGCCAGCAGCCCGACACCTAATCAGCCCCAGCATTTT. This translates into CASSPTPNQPQHF. V is TRBV3-1 (or the pseudogene TRBV3-2) and J is TRBJ1-5, with D unclear. The CDR3 spans 13 residues. CDR1 is LGHDT and CDR2 is YNNKEL in the germline V gene (reference sequence). V lost 4 bases to trimming and J lost 4 bases, with 8 bases between them.